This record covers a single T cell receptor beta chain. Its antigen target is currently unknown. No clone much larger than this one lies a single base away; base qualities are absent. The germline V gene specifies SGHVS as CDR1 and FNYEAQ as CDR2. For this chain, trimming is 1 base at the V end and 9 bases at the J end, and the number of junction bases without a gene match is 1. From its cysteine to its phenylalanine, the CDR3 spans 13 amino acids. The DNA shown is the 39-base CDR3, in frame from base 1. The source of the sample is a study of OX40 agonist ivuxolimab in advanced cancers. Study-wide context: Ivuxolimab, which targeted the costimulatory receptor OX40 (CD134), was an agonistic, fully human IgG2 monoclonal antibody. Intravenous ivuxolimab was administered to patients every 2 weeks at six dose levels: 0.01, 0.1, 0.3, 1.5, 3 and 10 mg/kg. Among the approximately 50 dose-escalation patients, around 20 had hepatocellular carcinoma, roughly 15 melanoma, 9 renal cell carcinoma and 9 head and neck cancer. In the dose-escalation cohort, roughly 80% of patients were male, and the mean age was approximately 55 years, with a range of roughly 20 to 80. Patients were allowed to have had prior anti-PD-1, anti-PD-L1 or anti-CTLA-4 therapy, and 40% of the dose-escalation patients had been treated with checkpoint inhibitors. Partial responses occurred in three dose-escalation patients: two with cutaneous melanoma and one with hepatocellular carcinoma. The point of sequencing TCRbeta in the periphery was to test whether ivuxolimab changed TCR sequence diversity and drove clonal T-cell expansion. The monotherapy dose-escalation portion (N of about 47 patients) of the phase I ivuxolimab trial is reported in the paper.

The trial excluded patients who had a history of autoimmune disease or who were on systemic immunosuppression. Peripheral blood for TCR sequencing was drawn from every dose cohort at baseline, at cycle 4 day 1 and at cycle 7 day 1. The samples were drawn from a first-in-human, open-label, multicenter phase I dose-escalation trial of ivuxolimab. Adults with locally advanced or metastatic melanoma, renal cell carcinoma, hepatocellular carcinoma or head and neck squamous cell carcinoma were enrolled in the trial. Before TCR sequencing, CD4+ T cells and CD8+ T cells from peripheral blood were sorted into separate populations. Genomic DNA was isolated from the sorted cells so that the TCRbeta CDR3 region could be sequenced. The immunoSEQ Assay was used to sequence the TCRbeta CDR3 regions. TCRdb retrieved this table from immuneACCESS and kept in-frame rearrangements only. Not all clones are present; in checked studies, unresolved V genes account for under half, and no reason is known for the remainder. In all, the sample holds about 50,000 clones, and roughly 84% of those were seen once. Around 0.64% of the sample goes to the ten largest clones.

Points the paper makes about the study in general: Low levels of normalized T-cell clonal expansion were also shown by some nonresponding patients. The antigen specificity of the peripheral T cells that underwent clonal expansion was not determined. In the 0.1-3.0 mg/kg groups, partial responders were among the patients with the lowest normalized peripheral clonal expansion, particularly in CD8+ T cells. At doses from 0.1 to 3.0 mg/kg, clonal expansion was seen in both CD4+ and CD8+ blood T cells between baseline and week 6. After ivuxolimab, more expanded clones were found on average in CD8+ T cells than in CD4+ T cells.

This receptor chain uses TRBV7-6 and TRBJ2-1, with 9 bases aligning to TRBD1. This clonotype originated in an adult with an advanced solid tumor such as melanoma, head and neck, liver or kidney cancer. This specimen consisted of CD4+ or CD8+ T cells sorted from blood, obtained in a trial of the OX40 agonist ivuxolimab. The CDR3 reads CASSLVTGGEQFF. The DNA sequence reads TGTGCCAGCAGCTTAGTGACAGGGGGTGAGCAGTTCTTC.